This TCR beta chain was sequenced during a study of vaccination and CD4 T cells after COVID-19 (dated by TCRdb to 2021 to 2024). Concerning the study at large: Convalescent patients had a positive SARS-CoV-2 result on nasal swab PCR, and of these patients, 8 or 9 had mild disease and one had severe disease. Six males and four females were included in the convalescent cohort, with two Hispanic individuals, seven Caucasians, two Asians and one multiracial person represented. Each participant got two doses of either the Pfizer-BioNTech BNT162b2 vaccine (n=8) or the Moderna mRNA-1273 vaccine (n=2). Post-COVID blood samples from convalescent patients were collected a median of approximately 93 days after diagnosis, with a range of 35 to 161 days. Post-vaccine blood samples were obtained a median of roughly 75 days after the second vaccine dose, with a range of roughly 14 to 241 days. For stimulating the cultures, overlapping spike peptide pools were used, derived from SARS-CoV-2 as well as from the common cold coronaviruses HCoV-NL63, HCoV-OC43 and HCoV-229E. In control cultures, a CEFX viral epitope pool was used as positive control, an HIV-1 Nef peptide pool was used as negative control, or no peptide was added. The spike-specific CD4+ TCR repertoire was compared before and after mRNA vaccination in fewer than eleven COVID-19 convalescent patients and a handful of infection-naive healthy vaccine recipients.

The paper as a whole reports these results and caveats: Of the vaccine-specific clones in convalescent patients, 304 of 307, or nearly all, reacted only to SARS-CoV-2 spike and did not cross-react with common cold coronaviruses. The number of convalescent patients in the study was relatively small, and the study did not examine early timepoints following natural infection. In convalescent patients, a median 86.3% of post-vaccine SARS-CoV-2-reactive clones were detected only after vaccination, suggesting vaccine-specific priming. The median number of SARS-CoV-2-reactive clonotypes rose from about 23 after infection to some 37 after vaccination, but the change was not significant.

The CDR3 sequence holds 15 residues, the cysteine and phenylalanine included. This entry keeps only the CDR3 DNA: 45 bases, framed from base 1. Reading the germline V gene gives CDR1 SGHTA and CDR2 FQGNSA. Ends trimmed: V by 5 bases, J by 1 base; bases unmatched to a gene: 5. Library preparation employed PCR. At the Johns Hopkins FTIC core, DNA from the cultured CD4+ T cells underwent TCR sequencing with the Oncomine TCR Beta short-read assay. Genomic DNA was extracted from the cultured CD4+ T cells with the QIAamp micro DNA kit. The Oncomine TCR Beta libraries from cultured CD4+ T cells were pooled using unique dual indexes and then sequenced on an Illumina iSeq 100. The source study handled its data this way. Non-productive sequences were removed, and CDR3s not starting with C, not ending with F or W, or shorter than 7 amino acids were discarded. Antigen-specific clonotypes were identified with the MANAFEST web application by comparing peptide-stimulated wells with reference and other culture wells. To be called positive, a clone needed an FDR below 0.05, an odds ratio above 5, and a productive frequency above 0.1% in at least two of three replicate wells. Cross-reactive clonotypes were defined as significantly expanded in both SARS-CoV-2 spike wells and at least one common cold coronavirus spike condition. CDR3 homology was assessed with Levenshtein distances (stringdist) and unrooted phylogenetic trees (ape) in R version 3.6.1. TCRdb redid the processing of the public reads, applying fastp at Q25 and MiXCR, and retained in-frame beta chains. Every distinct CDR3 protein forms one entry, paired with its most common genes and DNA. TCRdb's processing, not the authors', yielded these V and J calls. The sample records 9,000 to 13,000 distinct CDR3 sequences, under 85% of which are singletons. Of the sample, 15% to 20% falls within the top ten clones.

This specimen's treatment or condition label, per the study, means: roughly ten-day PBMC culture with coronavirus spike peptide pools or control peptides (ViraFEST assay). The study used the ViraFEST assay, which expanded antigen-specific T cells with peptide pools and then identified expanded clonotypes by TCR sequencing. Positive SARS-CoV-2 PCR tests in the convalescent patients dated from March to December 2020, before Alpha, Beta and Delta variants emerged in the United States. About 2 million PBMCs per well were cultured in IMDM with roughly 5.5% human AB serum and roughly 9.3 IU/ml IL-2, plus 10 ug/ml peptide pools. On days 3 and 7, half of the culture medium was replaced with fresh IL-2-containing medium. Once the cells had been in culture for about 10 days, the EasySep CD4+ T cell isolation kit was used to isolate CD4+ T cells by negative selection. Ficoll-Paque Plus gradient centrifugation was used to isolate PBMCs from whole blood, and the isolated PBMCs were then either used fresh or cryopreserved at -140C. Triplicate wells were generally used for each culture condition.

Concerning this clonotype itself: Its antigen specificity is not known. There are no base qualities to consult, and no much larger clone falls within one base.

Sequencing was carried out using CD4+ T cells from blood, cultured in vitro. This sequence originates from a human donor who had recovered from COVID-19. The V and J segments used are TRBV7-2 and TRBJ2-7, with 10 bases matching TRBD2. The CDR3 protein is CASSVSGRVSYEQYF. The bases read TGTGCCAGCAGCGTCAGCGGGAGGGTTTCCTACGAGCAGTACTTC.